This is a list of T cell receptor beta chains from one sample in a study of cytomegalovirus exposure and HLA in healthy donors. Using immunoSEQ multiplex PCR, the repertoire was profiled, and TCRdb retains in-frame clones only, with some absent. The sample records around 190,000 clones, roughly 79% being singletons. The sequencing sample was made of PBMCs. These receptors all come from a man between 25 and 39 years old in good health and CMV-seronegative. Each CDR3 is given with its conserved first and last residue.

j_call,v_call,cdr3_aa
TRBJ2-7,TRBV5-6,CASSLVRGYEQYF
TRBJ2-1,TRBV5-1,CASSPRQSSYNEQFF
TRBJ2-5,TRBV7-9,CASSIGLAGGETQYF
TRBJ2-6,TRBV4-1,CASSQAGQGALGANVLTF
TRBJ2-5,TRBV29-1,CSVALAEFNQETQYF
TRBJ2-1,TRBV27,CASSPRRGVVNNEQFF
TRBJ1-6,TRBV28,CASRPGNDSPLHF
TRBJ2-1,TRBV6-4,CASSDSGGLNEQFF
TRBJ1-2,TRBV5-4,CASSYDRANYGYTF
TRBJ2-1,TRBV6-1,CASSERGRGNEQFF
NA,TRBV19,CASNARGVGYEQYF
TRBJ1-4,TRBV7-7,CASSPLGTGVEKLFF
TRBJ2-7,TRBV5-1,CASSEGLAGDYEQYF
TRBJ2-7,TRBV28,CASSLGGQSSYEQYF
TRBJ1-4,TRBV7-9,CASSSAGTGLQKLFF
TRBJ2-3,TRBV5-6,CASSRTGLVNTQYF
TRBJ2-7,TRBV19,CASSNRDNSYEQYF
TRBJ1-2,TRBV6-1,CASSEVVGGYGYTF
TRBJ2-7,TRBV27,CASGGGYEQYF
TRBJ2-3,TRBV29-1,CSVSFITQYF
TRBJ2-1,TRBV7-3,CASSFTSGGSYNEQFF
TRBJ2-7,TRBV11-1,CASSLAQGSGDEQYF
TRBJ2-7,TRBV11-3,CASSPGGTSGSLEQYF
TRBJ2-7,TRBV5-1,CASSFQGQGLAEQYF
TRBJ2-7,TRBV6-5,CASSSPPGGPYEQYF
TRBJ1-2,TRBV14,CASSQEDRALGRGRHYGYTF
TRBJ2-1,TRBV4-2,CASSQETSGRYNEQFF
TRBJ2-7,TRBV4-1,CASSQGRAEAYEQYF
TRBJ2-3,TRBV6-5,CASRRAGGLDTQYF
TRBJ2-5,TRBV7-9,CASSQGTTAETQYF
TRBJ1-1,TRBV19,CASSGTGVPMNTEAFF
TRBJ1-2,TRBV9,CASSVSYYGYTF